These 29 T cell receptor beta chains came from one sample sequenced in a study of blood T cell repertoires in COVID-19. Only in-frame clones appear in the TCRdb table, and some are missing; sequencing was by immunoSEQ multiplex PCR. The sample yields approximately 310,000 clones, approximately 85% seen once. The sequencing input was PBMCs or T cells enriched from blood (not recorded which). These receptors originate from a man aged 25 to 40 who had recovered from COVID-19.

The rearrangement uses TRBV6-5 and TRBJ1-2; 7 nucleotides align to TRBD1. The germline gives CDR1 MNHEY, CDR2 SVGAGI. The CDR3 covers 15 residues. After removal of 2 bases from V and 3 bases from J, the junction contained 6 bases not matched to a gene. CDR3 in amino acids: CASSYTPGQDYGYTF. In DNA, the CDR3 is TGTGCCAGCAGTTACACCCCCGGACAGGACTATGGCTACACCTTC.

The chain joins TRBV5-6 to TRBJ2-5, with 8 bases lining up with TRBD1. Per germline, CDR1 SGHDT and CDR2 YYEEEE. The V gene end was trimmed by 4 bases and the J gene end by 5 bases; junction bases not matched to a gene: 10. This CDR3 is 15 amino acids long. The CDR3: CASSPGQELWETQYF. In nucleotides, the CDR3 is TGTGCCAGCAGCCCGGGACAGGAGTTATGGGAGACCCAGTACTTC.

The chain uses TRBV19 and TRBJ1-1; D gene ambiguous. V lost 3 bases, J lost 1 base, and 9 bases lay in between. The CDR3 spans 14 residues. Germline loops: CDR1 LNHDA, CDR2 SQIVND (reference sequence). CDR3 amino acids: CASSMEGPNTEAFF. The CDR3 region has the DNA TGTGCCAGTAGTATGGAGGGCCCGAACACTGAAGCTTTCTTT.

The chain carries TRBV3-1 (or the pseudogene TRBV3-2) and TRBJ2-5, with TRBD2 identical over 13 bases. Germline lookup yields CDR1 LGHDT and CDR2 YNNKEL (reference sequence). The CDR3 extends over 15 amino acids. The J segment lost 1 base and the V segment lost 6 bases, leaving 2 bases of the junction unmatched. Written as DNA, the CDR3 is TGTGCCAGCAGGACTAGCGGGGGGTTCCAAGAGACCCAGTACTTC. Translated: CASRTSGGFQETQYF.

The CDR3 is CATSARGNTEAFF. The DNA for the CDR3 is TGTGCCACCAGTGCCAGGGGGAACACTGAAGCTTTCTTT. The V gene is TRBV24-1, the J gene TRBJ1-1; TRBD1 might be the D (6 bases). The CDR3 is made up of 13 amino acids. Trimming took off 5 bases at V and 1 base at J, with 7 bases between the two ends. CDR1 is KGHDR, CDR2 SFDVKD, per germline.

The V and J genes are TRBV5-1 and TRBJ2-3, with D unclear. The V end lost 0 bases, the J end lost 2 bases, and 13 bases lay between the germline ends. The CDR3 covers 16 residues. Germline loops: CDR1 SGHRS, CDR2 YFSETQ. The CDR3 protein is CASSLAGIGATDTQYF. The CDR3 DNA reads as TGCGCCAGCAGCTTGGCCGGTATAGGAGCCACAGATACGCAGTATTTT.

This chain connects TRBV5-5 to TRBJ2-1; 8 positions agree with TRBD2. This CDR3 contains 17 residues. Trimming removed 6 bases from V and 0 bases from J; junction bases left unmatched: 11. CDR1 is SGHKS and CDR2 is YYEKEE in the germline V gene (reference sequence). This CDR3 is CASKESSGPSSYNEQFF. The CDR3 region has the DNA TGTGCCAGCAAGGAGTCTAGCGGGCCGAGCTCCTACAATGAGCAGTTCTTC.

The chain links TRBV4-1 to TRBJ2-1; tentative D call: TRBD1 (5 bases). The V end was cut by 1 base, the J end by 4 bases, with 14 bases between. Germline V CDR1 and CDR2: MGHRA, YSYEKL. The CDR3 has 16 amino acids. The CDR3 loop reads CASSQGADRKYNEQFF. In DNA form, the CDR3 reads TGCGCCAGCAGCCAAGGCGCTGACAGAAAGTACAATGAGCAGTTCTTC.

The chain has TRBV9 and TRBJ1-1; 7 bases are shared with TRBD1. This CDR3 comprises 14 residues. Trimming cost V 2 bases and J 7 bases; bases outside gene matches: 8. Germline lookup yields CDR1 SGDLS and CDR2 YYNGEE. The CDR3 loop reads CASSVGQDPGEAFF. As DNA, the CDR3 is TGTGCCAGCAGCGTTGGACAGGACCCCGGTGAAGCTTTCTTT.

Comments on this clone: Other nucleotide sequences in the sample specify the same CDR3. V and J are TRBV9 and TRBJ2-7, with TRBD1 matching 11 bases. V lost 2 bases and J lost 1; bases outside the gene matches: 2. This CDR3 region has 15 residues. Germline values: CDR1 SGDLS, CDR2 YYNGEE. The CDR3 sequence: CASSVGQGASYEQYF. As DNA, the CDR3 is TGTGCCAGCAGCGTTGGACAGGGGGCGTCCTACGAGCAGTACTTC.

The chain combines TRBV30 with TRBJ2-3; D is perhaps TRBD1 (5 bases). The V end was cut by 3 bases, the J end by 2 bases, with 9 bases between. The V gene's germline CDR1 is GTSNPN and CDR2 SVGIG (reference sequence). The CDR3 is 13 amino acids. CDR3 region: CAWRTDHTDTQYF. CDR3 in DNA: TGTGCCTGGAGGACAGACCACACAGATACGCAGTATTTT.

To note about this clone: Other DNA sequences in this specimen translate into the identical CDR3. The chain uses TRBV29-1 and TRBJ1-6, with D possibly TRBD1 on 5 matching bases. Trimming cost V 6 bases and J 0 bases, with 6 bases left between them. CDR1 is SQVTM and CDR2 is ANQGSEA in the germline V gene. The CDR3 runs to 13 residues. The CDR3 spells CSVGDSYNSPLHF. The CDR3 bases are TGCAGCGTAGGGGACTCCTATAATTCACCCCTCCACTTT.

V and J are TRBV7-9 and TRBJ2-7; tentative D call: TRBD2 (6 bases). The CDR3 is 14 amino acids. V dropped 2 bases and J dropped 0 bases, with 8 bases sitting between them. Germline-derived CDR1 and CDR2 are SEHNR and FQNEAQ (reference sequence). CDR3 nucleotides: TGTGCCAGCAGCTTACTAGCGAGCTCCTACGAGCAGTACTTC. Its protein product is CASSLLASSYEQYF.

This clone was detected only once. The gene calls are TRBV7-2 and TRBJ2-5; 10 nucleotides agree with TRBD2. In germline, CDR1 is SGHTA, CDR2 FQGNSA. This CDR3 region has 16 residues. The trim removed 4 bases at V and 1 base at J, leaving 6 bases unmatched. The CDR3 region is CASSSLGLAAQETQYF. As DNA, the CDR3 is TGTGCCAGCAGCTCCCTCGGACTAGCGGCCCAAGAGACCCAGTACTTC.

CDR3 protein: CASSLTSGGGYEQYF. The CDR3 DNA follows: TGTGCCAGCAGCTTGACTAGCGGGGGGGGGTACGAGCAGTACTTC. This chain connects TRBV7-8 to TRBJ2-7; 14 positions match TRBD2. Germline trimming cut 3 bases from V and 4 bases from J; bases unmatched to any gene: 2. CDR1 and CDR2 (germline): SGHVS, FQNEAQ. The CDR3 loop spans 15 amino acids.

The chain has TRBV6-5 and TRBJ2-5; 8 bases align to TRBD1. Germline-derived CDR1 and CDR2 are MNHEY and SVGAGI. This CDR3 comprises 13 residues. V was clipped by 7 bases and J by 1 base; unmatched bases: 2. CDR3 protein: CASNDRGQETQYF. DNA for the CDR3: TGTGCCAGCAACGACAGGGGCCAAGAGACCCAGTACTTC.

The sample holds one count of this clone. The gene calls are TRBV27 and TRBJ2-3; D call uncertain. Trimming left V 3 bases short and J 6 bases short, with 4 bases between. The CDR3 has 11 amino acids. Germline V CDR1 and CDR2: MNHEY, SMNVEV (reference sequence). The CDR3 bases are TGTGCCAGCAGTTTTTCGGATACGCAGTATTTT. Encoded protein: CASSFSDTQYF.

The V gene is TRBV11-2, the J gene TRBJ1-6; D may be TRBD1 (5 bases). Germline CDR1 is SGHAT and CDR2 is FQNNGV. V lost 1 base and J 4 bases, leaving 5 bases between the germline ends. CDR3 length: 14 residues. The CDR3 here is CASSLAGYNSPLHF. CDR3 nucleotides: TGTGCCAGCAGCTTAGCAGGGTATAATTCACCCCTCCACTTT.

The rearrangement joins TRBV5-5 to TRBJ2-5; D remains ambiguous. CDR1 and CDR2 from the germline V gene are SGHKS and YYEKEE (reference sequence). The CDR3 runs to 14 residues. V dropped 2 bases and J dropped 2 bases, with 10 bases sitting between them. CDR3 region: CASSFRQGQETQYF. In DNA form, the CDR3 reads TGTGCCAGCAGCTTTCGACAAGGACAAGAGACCCAGTACTTC. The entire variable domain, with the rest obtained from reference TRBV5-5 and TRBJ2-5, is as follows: DAGVTQSPTHLIKTRGQQVTLRCSPISGHKSVSWYQQVLGQGPQFIFQYYEKEERGRGNFPDRFSARQFPNYSSELNVNALLLGDSALYLCASSFRQGQETQYFGPGTRLLVL.

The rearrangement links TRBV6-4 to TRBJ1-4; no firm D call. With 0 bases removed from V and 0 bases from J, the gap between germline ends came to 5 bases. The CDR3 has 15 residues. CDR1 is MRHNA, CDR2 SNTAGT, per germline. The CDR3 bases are TGTGCCAGCAGTGACTCACTAACAACTAATGAAAAACTGTTTTTT. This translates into CASSDSLTTNEKLFF.

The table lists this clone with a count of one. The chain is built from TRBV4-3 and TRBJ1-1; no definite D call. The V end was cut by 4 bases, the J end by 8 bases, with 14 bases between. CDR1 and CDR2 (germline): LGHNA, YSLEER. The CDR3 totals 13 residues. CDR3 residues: CASSRELGQEAFF. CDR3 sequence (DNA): TGCGCCAGCAGCCGGGAGTTAGGGCAGGAAGCTTTCTTT.

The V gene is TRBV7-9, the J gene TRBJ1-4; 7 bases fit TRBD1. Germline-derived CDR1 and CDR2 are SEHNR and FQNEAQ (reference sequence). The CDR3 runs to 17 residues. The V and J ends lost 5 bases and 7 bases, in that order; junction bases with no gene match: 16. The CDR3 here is CASSPFRPRGRGEKLFF. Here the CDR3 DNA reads TGTGCCAGCAGCCCTTTTCGGCCTAGGGGGCGCGGTGAAAAACTGTTTTTT.

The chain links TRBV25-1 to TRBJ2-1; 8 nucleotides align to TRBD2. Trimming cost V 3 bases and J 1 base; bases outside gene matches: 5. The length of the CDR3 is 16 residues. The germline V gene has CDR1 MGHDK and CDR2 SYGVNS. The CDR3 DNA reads TGTGCCAGCAGTGAGTCGGCTAGCGGGTCCTACAATGAGCAGTTCTTC. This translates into CASSESASGSYNEQFF.

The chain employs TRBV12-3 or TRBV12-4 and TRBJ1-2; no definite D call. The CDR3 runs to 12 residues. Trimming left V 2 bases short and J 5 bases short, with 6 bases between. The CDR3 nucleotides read TGTGCCAGCAGTTTATCTATTTATGGCTACACCTTC. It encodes CASSLSIYGYTF.

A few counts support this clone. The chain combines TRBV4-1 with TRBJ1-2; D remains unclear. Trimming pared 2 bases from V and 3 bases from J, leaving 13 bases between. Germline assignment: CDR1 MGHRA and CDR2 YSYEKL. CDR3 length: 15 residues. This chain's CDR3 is CASSQNAFQDYGYTF. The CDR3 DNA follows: TGCGCCAGCAGCCAAAATGCATTTCAGGACTATGGCTACACCTTC.

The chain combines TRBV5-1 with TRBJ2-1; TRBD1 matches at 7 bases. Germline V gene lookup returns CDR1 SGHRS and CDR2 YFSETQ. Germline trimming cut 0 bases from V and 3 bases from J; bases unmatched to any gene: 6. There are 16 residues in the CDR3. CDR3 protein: CASSLGQGHLYNEQFF. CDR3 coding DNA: TGCGCCAGCAGCTTGGGACAGGGCCACCTCTACAATGAGCAGTTCTTC.

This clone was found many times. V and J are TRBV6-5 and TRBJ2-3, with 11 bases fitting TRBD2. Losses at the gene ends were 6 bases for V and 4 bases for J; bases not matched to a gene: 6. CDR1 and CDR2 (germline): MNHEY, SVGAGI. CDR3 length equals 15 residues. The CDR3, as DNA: TGTGCCAGCAGATCCCTAGCGGGGGGACCAGATACGCAGTATTTT. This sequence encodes CASRSLAGGPDTQYF.

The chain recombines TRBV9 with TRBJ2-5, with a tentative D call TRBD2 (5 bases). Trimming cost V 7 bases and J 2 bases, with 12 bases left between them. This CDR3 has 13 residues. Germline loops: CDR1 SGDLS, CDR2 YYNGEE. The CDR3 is CASGGLLQETQYF. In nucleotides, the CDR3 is TGTGCCAGCGGCGGACTTTTACAAGAGACCCAGTACTTC. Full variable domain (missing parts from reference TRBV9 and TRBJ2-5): DSGVTQTPKHLITATGQRVTLRCSPRSGDLSVYWYQQSLDQGLQFLIQYYNGEERAKGNILERFSAQQFPDLHSELNLSSLELGDSALYFCASGGLLQETQYFGPGTRLLVL.

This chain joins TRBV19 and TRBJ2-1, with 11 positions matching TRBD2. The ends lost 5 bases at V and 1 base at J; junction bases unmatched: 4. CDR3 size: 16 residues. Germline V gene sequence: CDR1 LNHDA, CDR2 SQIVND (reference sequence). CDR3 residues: CASSPGLAVSYNEQFF. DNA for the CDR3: TGTGCCAGTAGTCCGGGACTAGCGGTTTCCTACAATGAGCAGTTCTTC.